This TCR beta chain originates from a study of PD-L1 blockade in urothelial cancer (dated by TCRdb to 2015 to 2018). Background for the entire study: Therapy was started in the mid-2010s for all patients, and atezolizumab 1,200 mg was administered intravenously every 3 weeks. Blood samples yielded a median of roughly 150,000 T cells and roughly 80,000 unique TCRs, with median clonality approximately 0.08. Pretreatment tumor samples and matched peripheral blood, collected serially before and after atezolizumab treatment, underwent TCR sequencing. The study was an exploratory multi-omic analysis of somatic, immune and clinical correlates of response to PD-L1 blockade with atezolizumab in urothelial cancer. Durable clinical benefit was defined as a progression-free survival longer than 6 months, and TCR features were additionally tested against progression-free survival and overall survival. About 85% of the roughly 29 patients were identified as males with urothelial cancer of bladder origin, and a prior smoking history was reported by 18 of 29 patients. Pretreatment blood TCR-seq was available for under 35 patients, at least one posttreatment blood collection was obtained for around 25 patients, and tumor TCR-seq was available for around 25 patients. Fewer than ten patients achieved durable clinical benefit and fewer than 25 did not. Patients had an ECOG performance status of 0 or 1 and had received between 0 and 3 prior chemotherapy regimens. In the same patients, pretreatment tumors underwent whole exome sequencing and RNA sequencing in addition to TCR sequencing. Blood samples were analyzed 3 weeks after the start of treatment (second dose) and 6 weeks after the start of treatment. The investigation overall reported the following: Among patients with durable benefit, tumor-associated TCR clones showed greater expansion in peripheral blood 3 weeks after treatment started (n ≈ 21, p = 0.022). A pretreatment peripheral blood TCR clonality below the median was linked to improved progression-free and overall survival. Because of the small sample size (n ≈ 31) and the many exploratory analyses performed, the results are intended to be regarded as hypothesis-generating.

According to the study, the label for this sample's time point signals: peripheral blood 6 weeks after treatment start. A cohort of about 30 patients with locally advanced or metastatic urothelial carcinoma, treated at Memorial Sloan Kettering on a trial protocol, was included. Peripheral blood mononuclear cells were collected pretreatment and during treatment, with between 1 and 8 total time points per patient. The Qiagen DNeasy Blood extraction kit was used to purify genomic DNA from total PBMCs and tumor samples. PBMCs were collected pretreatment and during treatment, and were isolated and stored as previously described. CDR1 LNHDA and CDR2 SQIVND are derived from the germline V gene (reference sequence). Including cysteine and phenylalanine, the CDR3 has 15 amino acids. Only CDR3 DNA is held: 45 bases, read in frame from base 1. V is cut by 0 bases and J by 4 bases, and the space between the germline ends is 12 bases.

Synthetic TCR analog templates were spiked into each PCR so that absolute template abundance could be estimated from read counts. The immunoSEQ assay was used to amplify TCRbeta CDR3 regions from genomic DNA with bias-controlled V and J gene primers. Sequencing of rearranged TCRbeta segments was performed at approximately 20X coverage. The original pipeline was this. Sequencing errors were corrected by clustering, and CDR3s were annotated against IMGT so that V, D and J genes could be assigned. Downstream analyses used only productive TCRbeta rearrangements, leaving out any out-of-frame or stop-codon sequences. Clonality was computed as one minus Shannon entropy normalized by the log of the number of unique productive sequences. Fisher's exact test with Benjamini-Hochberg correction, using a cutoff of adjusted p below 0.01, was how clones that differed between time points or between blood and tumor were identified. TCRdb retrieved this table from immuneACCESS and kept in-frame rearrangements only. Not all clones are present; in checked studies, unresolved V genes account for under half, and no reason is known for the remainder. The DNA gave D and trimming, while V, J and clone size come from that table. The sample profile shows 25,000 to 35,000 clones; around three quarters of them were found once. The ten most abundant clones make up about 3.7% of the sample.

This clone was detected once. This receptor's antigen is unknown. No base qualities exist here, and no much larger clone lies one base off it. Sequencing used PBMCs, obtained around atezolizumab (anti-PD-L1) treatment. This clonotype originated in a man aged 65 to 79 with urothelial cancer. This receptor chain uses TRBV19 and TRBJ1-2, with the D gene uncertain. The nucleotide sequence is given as TGTGCCAGTAGTATAGAAGAGCCTAACGGCTATGGCTACACCTTC. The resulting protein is CASSIEEPNGYGYTF.